The next 30 T cell receptor beta chains were all read from a single sample in a study of cytomegalovirus exposure and HLA in healthy donors (dated by TCRdb to about 2017). Receptor libraries were prepared by the immunoSEQ multiplex PCR assay. A mixture of 60 forward primers for TCR Vbeta segments and 13 reverse primers for TCR Jbeta segments was used in the multiplex PCR. Here the immuneACCESS table is served through TCRdb, limited to in-frame sequences with V and J called. Missing clones are a known gap in these copies; in checked studies unresolved V genes cover under half, and the rest lacks a known reason. This specimen's table enumerates around 130,000 clones. Of the sample, approximately 1.5% is held by the ten largest clones. Sequenced: PBMCs. The receptors were gathered from a woman aged 40 to 49 in good health and CMV-seronegative.

The chain recombines TRBV2 with TRBJ1-2; 10 nucleotides align to TRBD1. The CDR3 is 15 residues long. The V and J ends lost 7 bases and 3 bases, in that order; junction bases with no gene match: 8. CDR1 and CDR2 (germline): SNHLY, FYNNEI. CDR3 DNA: TGTGCCAGCAAGCTACCGGGACAGGGGCACTATGGCTACACCTTC. Protein sequence: CASKLPGQGHYGYTF.

The chain employs TRBV15 and TRBJ1-4, with D unclear. Germline V gives CDR1 LNHNV, CDR2 YYDKDF (reference sequence). Deletions cut 5 bases from V and 5 bases from J, with 15 bases between. This CDR3 spans 15 amino acids. The CDR3 DNA follows: TGTGCCACCAGCGTGATGACGGGTCGAAATGAAAAACTGTTTTTT. Translation: CATSVMTGRNEKLFF.

V gene TRBV29-1 combines with J gene TRBJ2-1; no reliable D call. Germline V gene lookup returns CDR1 SQVTM and CDR2 ANQGSEA. The ends were cut back, 4 bases at V and 0 bases at J, with 10 bases in the middle. This CDR3 is built from 14 residues. As DNA, the CDR3 is TGCAGCGTTGGAGGAGTGAGCTCCTACAATGAGCAGTTCTTC. Its protein product is CSVGGVSSYNEQFF.

V usage is TRBV9 and J usage is TRBJ1-3, with a possible D match to TRBD1 (5 bases). The length of the CDR3 is 16 residues. V was clipped by 0 bases and J by 0 bases, with 10 bases between them. CDR1 SGDLS and CDR2 YYNGEE come from the germline V gene. The CDR3 nucleotides read TGTGCCAGCAGCGTAGAAGGACACCGCTCTGGAAACACCATATATTTT. Translation gives CASSVEGHRSGNTIYF.

This sequence joins TRBV7-2 and TRBJ2-4; 7 bases are a match to TRBD2. Germline CDR1 is SGHTA and CDR2 is FQGNSA. After removal of 1 base from V and 1 base from J, the junction contained 7 bases not matched to a gene. This CDR3 region has 17 residues. The CDR3 spells CASSLGDAAGAKNIQYF. CDR3 nucleotide sequence: TGTGCCAGCAGCTTAGGGGACGCAGCGGGGGCCAAAAACATTCAGTACTTC.

The J gene is TRBJ1-1, the V gene TRBV10-3; 7 bases fit TRBD1. The length of the CDR3 is 14 residues. Germline CDR1 ENHRY, CDR2 SYGVKD. J lost 5 bases, V lost 5 bases, and 8 bases had no gene match. The CDR3 nucleotides are TGTGCCATCAGTAAGACAGGGCCGATGACTGAAGCTTTCTTT. Translated, it gives CAISKTGPMTEAFF.

This chain uses TRBV6-1 with TRBJ2-5; D perhaps matches TRBD1 (6 bases). The CDR3 sequence is 14 residues long. V was pared by 1 base and J by 7 bases, with 13 bases between. CDR1 and CDR2 from the germline V gene are MNHNS and SASEGT. CDR3 bases: TGTGCCAGCAGTGAAGGAGGGCAGGGGTTGACCCAGTACTTC. It is translated as CASSEGGQGLTQYF.

The rearrangement joins TRBV7-2 to TRBJ2-7; 8 nucleotides agree with TRBD1. V lost 5 bases and J lost 8; bases outside the gene matches: 8. CDR1 is SGHTA, CDR2 FQGNSA, per germline. This CDR3 has 13 amino acids. CDR3 protein: CASSRDRFEQQYV. DNA for the CDR3: TGTGCCAGCAGCCGGGACAGGTTTGAGCAGCAGTACGTC.

The chain has TRBV7-3 and TRBJ1-2, with 11 bases identical to TRBD1. The CDR3 extends over 14 amino acids. CDR1 and CDR2 from the germline V gene are SGHTA and FQGTGA. The trim removed 2 bases at V and 7 bases at J, leaving 3 bases unmatched. The CDR3 loop reads CASSLGQGAGGYTF. DNA of the CDR3: TGTGCCAGCAGCTTAGGACAGGGGGCAGGTGGCTACACCTTC. Combining the CDR3 with reference TRBV7-3 and TRBJ1-2 gives the whole variable domain GAGVSQTPSNKVTEKGKYVELRCDPISGHTALYWYRQSLGQGPEFLIYFQGTGAADDSGLPNDRFFAVRPEGSVSTLKIQRTERGDSAVYLCASSLGQGAGGYTFGSGTRLTVV.

The chain uses TRBV6-6 and TRBJ1-4, with 7 bases lining up with TRBD1. The CDR3 is 15 residues long. CDR1 is MNHNY, CDR2 SVGAGI, per germline (reference sequence). J was trimmed by 4 bases and V by 5 bases; bases with no gene match: 7. CDR3: CASSDPQGINEKLFF. DNA of the CDR3: TGTGCCAGCAGTGACCCACAGGGGATTAATGAAAAACTGTTTTTT.

J is TRBJ1-2 and V is TRBV6-1; possible D gene TRBD1, 5 bases. Germline V gene data show CDR1 as MNHNS and CDR2 as SASEGT. With 2 bases removed from V and 4 bases from J, the gap between germline ends came to 11 bases. The CDR3 totals 14 residues. The CDR3 spells CASSEFGAAYGYTF. CDR3 sequence (DNA): TGTGCCAGCAGTGAATTTGGGGCGGCCTATGGCTACACCTTC.

The rearrangement links TRBV19 to TRBJ1-1; D remains ambiguous. This CDR3 region has 14 residues. CDR1 is LNHDA, CDR2 SQIVND, per germline (reference sequence). With 8 bases removed from V and 5 bases from J, the gap between germline ends came to 18 bases. The CDR3 here is CASAEGVRRTEAFF. In DNA form, the CDR3 reads TGTGCCAGTGCCGAGGGTGTAAGAAGGACTGAAGCTTTCTTT.

V and J are TRBV5-6 and TRBJ2-1; D perhaps matches TRBD2 (6 bases). Trimming cost V 2 bases and J 0 bases, with 12 bases left between them. This CDR3 has 16 amino acids. Germline V gives CDR1 SGHDT, CDR2 YYEEEE. The DNA of the CDR3 is TGTGCCAGCAGCTTCCGCGGGGCGAGCTCCTACAATGAGCAGTTCTTC. Protein: CASSFRGASSYNEQFF.

The chain uses TRBV9 and TRBJ1-5; 9 nucleotides match TRBD1. Germline values: CDR1 SGDLS, CDR2 YYNGEE. J gave up 5 bases and V 3 bases, and 9 bases lay outside the gene matches. The CDR3 length is 16 residues. The CDR3 loop is CASSGTDRGRDQPQHF. CDR3 DNA sequence: TGTGCCAGCAGCGGAACGGACAGGGGACGGGATCAGCCCCAGCATTTT.

This chain uses TRBV9 with TRBJ1-3; 9 nucleotides match TRBD1. Germline assignment: CDR1 SGDLS and CDR2 YYNGEE. The CDR3 loop spans 16 amino acids. The trim removed 4 bases at V and 0 bases at J, leaving 5 bases unmatched. The CDR3 spells CASSRTGANSGNTIYF. CDR3 sequence (DNA): TGTGCCAGCAGCAGGACAGGGGCAAACTCTGGAAACACCATATATTTT.

The V call is TRBV6-6, the J call TRBJ1-6; 8 nucleotides line up with TRBD1. The junction had 3 bases not matched to a gene; V was cut back by 6 bases and J by 5 bases. Looked up from germline, CDR1 is MNHNY and CDR2 is SVGAGI (reference sequence). The CDR3 length is 14 residues. In DNA, the CDR3 is TGTGCCAGCAGACTGACAGGGGATAATTCACCCCTCCACTTT. Translated: CASRLTGDNSPLHF.

The chain employs TRBV6-5 and TRBJ1-2; 9 bases are a match to TRBD1. With V trimmed by 4 bases and J by 4 bases, 7 bases remained unmatched. The CDR3 is 15 amino acids. CDR1 is MNHEY and CDR2 is SVGAGI in the germline V gene. For the CDR3, the DNA is TGTGCCAGCAGTTGGCCGGGACAGGGAGTCTATGGCTACACCTTC. It specifies CASSWPGQGVYGYTF.

This chain uses TRBV9 with TRBJ2-5; a weak D match, TRBD1 (5 bases). From germline, CDR1 is SGDLS and CDR2 YYNGEE. V was pared by 0 bases and J by 11 bases, with 11 bases between. There are 12 residues in the CDR3. CDR3 coding DNA: TGTGCCAGCAGCGTAGACGGCAGGGCACAGTACTTC. It codes for CASSVDGRAQYF.

The chain couples TRBV5-5 to TRBJ2-2; tentatively, D is TRBD1 (5 bases). CDR1 is SGHKS and CDR2 is YYEKEE in the germline V gene (reference sequence). Trimming cost V 4 bases and J 0 bases, with 10 bases left between them. The CDR3 is 15 residues long. CDR3 bases: TGTGCCAGCAGCCCAGGGCTCACGAACACCGGGGAGCTGTTTTTT. This sequence encodes CASSPGLTNTGELFF.

Concerning this clone itself: The same CDR3 also results from other DNA sequences found in this sample. V gene TRBV20-1 combines with J gene TRBJ2-7; D is unclear. The length of the CDR3 is 10 residues. CDR1 is DFQATT and CDR2 is SNEGSKA in the germline V gene (reference sequence). Trimming left V 3 bases short and J 3 bases short, with 3 bases between. The CDR3 spells CSASLYEQYF. DNA for the CDR3: TGCAGTGCTAGCCTCTACGAGCAGTACTTC.

The genes are TRBV2 and TRBJ2-7, with 13 bases fitting TRBD2. The germline V gene encodes CDR1 SNHLY and CDR2 FYNNEI. Trimming removed 4 bases from V and 5 bases from J; junction bases left unmatched: 11. The CDR3 is 17 residues long. DNA of the CDR3: TGTGCCAGCAGTGTGGGAACTAGCGGGGGGGGCCGGAACGAGCAGTACTTC. Translated: CASSVGTSGGGRNEQYF.

This rearrangement joins TRBV25-1 to TRBJ1-5; no definite D call. The V gene's germline CDR1 is MGHDK and CDR2 SYGVNS. V lost 4 bases, J lost 5 bases, and 6 bases lay in between. The CDR3 contains 12 residues. For the CDR3, the DNA is TGTGCCAGCAGTGGATCAGATCAGCCCCAGCATTTT. Protein product: CASSGSDQPQHF. Complete variable domain (other parts from reference TRBV25-1 and TRBJ1-5): EADIYQTPRYLVIGTGKKITLECSQTMGHDKMYWYQQDPGMELHLIHYSYGVNSTEKGDLSSESTVSRIRTEHFPLTLESARPSHTSQYLCASSGSDQPQHFGDGTRLSIL.

The chain couples TRBV10-3 to TRBJ1-2; D call uncertain. The length of the CDR3 is 12 residues. Deletions cut 7 bases from V and 4 bases from J, with 10 bases between. Germline CDR1 ENHRY, CDR2 SYGVKD. CDR3 sequence reads: CAIKGEAYGYTF. The DNA of the CDR3 is TGTGCCATCAAGGGAGAGGCCTATGGCTACACCTTC.

The chain has TRBV7-2 and TRBJ2-7, with D perhaps matching TRBD1 (6 bases). This CDR3 is built from 14 residues. Germline assignment: CDR1 SGHTA and CDR2 FQGNSA. The V end lost 5 bases, the J end lost 0 bases, and 11 bases lay between the germline ends. This chain's CDR3 is CASSRWDNSYEQYF. CDR3 coding DNA: TGTGCCAGCAGCCGTTGGGACAACTCCTACGAGCAGTACTTC.

The V gene is TRBV5-1, the J gene TRBJ1-2, with a tentative D call TRBD1 (6 bases). The CDR3 runs 14 residues. Germline CDR1 reads SGHRS; CDR2 reads YFSETQ. V gave up 4 bases and J gave up 10 bases, with 20 bases separating them. This chain's CDR3 is CASSPGHTPNAYTF. CDR3 in DNA: TGCGCCAGCAGCCCGGGACATACCCCTAATGCCTACACCTTC. Full variable domain (rest looked up from reference TRBV5-1 and TRBJ1-2): KAGVTQTPRYLIKTRGQQVTLSCSPISGHRSVSWYQQTPGQGLQFLFEYFSETQRNKGNFPGRFSGRQFSNSRSEMNVSTLELGDSALYLCASSPGHTPNAYTFGSGTRLTVV.

J is TRBJ2-3 and V is TRBV10-3, with TRBD2 matching over 8 bases. Germline CDR1 is ENHRY and CDR2 is SYGVKD. J lost 0 bases, V lost 10 bases, and 9 bases had no gene match. The CDR3 has 15 amino acids. Here the CDR3 reads CATTAGVSSTDTQYF. The CDR3 DNA reads as TGTGCCACCACAGCGGGGGTCTCTAGCACAGATACGCAGTATTTT.

The CDR3 nucleotides read TGTGCCAGCAGCGGAGGGGGGGATTGGTCTAACTATGGCTACACCTTC. It is translated as CASSGGGDWSNYGYTF. The chain joins TRBV9 to TRBJ1-2; D is perhaps TRBD1 (6 bases). The V gene lost 3 bases and the J gene lost 0 bases, with 15 bases spanning the gap. Germline CDR1 SGDLS, CDR2 YYNGEE. There are 16 residues in the CDR3.

Details on this clone: The junction does not match germline at one end; this may be a read error. The rearrangement uses TRBV7-7 and TRBJ2-5, with 9 nucleotides matching TRBD2. The length of the CDR3 is 14 residues. Germline CDR1 and CDR2: SSHAT and FNYEAQ (reference sequence). CDR3 sequence: CASSLAGAGETQYF. DNA for the CDR3: TGTGCTAGCAGCTTAGCGGGGGCCGGAGAGACCCAGTACTTC. Variable domain in full (rest from reference TRBV7-7 and TRBJ2-5): GAGVSQSPRYKVTKRGQDVTLRCDPISSHATLYWYQQALGQGPEFLTYFNYEAQPDKSGLPSDRFSAERPEGSISTLTIQRTEQRDSAMYRCASSLAGAGETQYFGPGTRLLVL.

V gene TRBV18 combines with J gene TRBJ2-1; 8 positions agree with TRBD2. The CDR3 covers 12 residues. Germline loops: CDR1 KGHSH, CDR2 LQKENI. The junction had 5 bases not matched to a gene; V was cut back by 4 bases and J by 12 bases. In DNA, the CDR3 is TGTGCCAGCTCACAGACTAGCGAAGGGCAGTTCTTC. Encoded protein: CASSQTSEGQFF. The whole variable domain, filled in from reference TRBV18 and TRBJ2-1, reads NAGVMQNPRHLVRRRGQEARLRCSPMKGHSHVYWYRQLPEEGLKFMVYLQKENIIDESGMPKERFSAEFPKEGPSILRIQQVVRGDSAAYFCASSQTSEGQFFGPGTRLTVL.

This chain links TRBV5-1 with TRBJ2-3, with unresolved D. The CDR3 sequence is 14 residues long. Looked up from germline, CDR1 is SGHRS and CDR2 is YFSETQ. The V gene lost 4 bases and the J gene lost 0 bases, with 9 bases spanning the gap. CDR3 DNA sequence: TGCGCCAGCAGCCCTCCGGTGAGCACAGATACGCAGTATTTT. It yields the protein CASSPPVSTDTQYF.